Below, 22 T cell receptor beta chains from the same sample are listed, as sequenced in a study of CD8+ T cells in alopecia areata. After isolation, RNA underwent reverse transcription to generate cDNA as the sequencing template. Sequencing used immunoSEQ multiplex PCR; TCRdb keeps in-frame clones, though not all of them. The sample carries 40,000 to 50,000 clones, under 70% recorded once. As for treatment: oral pan-JAK inhibitor, 5-10 mg twice daily. This specimen consisted of CD8+ T cells sorted from blood, obtained at week 4, from a patient treated with tofacitinib. These receptors originate from a human donor with alopecia areata.

CDR3 region: CSFSPPIQYEQYF. The CDR3 bases are TGCAGCTTTTCCCCTCCTATCCAATACGAGCAGTACTTC. The chain has TRBV29-1 and TRBJ2-7, with D hard to call. From germline, CDR1 is SQVTM and CDR2 ANQGSEA. V was trimmed by 8 bases and J by 4 bases, leaving 18 bases between them. This CDR3 contains 13 residues.

The chain carries TRBV30 and TRBJ1-6; D is unclear. The CDR3 has 14 residues. The germline gives CDR1 GTSNPN, CDR2 SVGIG (reference sequence). V shed 2 bases and J shed 5 bases, with 10 bases lying between them. The chain's CDR3 is CAWSLGPNNSPLHF. As DNA, the CDR3 is TGTGCCTGGAGTCTCGGACCGAATAATTCACCCCTCCACTTT. Looking up the rest from reference TRBV30 and TRBJ1-6 gives the full variable domain: SQTIHQWPATLVQPVGSPLSLECTVEGTSNPNLYWYRQAAGRGLQLLFYSVGIGQISSEVPQNLSASRPQDRQFILSSKKLLLSDSGFYLCAWSLGPNNSPLHFGNGTRLTVT.

V is TRBV2 and J is TRBJ2-1, with a weak D call TRBD2 (6 bases). The CDR3 totals 15 residues. V lost 5 bases to trimming and J lost 10 bases, with 21 bases between them. Germline CDR1 is SNHLY and CDR2 is FYNNEI. Here the CDR3 reads CASSTSAVGGREQFF. The CDR3 DNA follows: TGTGCCAGCAGTACCTCCGCCGTGGGGGGAAGGGAGCAGTTCTTC. Drawing the rest from reference TRBV2 and TRBJ2-1, the complete variable domain is EPEVTQTPSHQVTQMGQEVILRCVPISNHLYFYWYRQILGQKVEFLVSFYNNEISEKSEIFDDQFSVERPDGSNFTLKIRSTKLEDSAMYFCASSTSAVGGREQFFGPGTRLTVL.

The V and J genes are TRBV30 and TRBJ1-1; a weak D match, TRBD1 (6 bases). Trimming cost V 0 bases and J 5 bases, with 10 bases left between them. From germline, CDR1 is GTSNPN and CDR2 SVGIG (reference sequence). The CDR3 contains 13 residues. CDR3 bases: TGTGCCTGGAGTGTAGACACAGGGACTGAAGCTTTCTTT. Translated: CAWSVDTGTEAFF.

In this sample, this clone turned up a few times. V gene TRBV7-9 combines with J gene TRBJ2-5; D not certain. CDR1 and CDR2 (germline): SEHNR, FQNEAQ (reference sequence). This CDR3 region has 13 residues. Deletions cut 0 bases from V and 3 bases from J, with 5 bases between. CDR3 nucleotides: TGTGCCAGCAGCTTAGCAGAAGAAGAGACCCAGTACTTC. Translation gives CASSLAEEETQYF.

The chain joins TRBV4-3 to TRBJ1-1; D unclear. There are 13 residues in the CDR3. Germline V gene lookup returns CDR1 LGHNA and CDR2 YSLEER. The V gene lost 5 bases and the J gene lost 5 bases, with 12 bases spanning the gap. The CDR3: CASSSTGHTEAFF. In nucleotides, the CDR3 is TGCGCCAGCAGCTCAACTGGGCATACTGAAGCTTTCTTT.

The J gene is TRBJ2-5, the V gene TRBV29-1, with 10 bases aligning to TRBD1. Germline lookup yields CDR1 SQVTM and CDR2 ANQGSEA. CDR3 length equals 15 residues. The V and J ends lost 3 bases and 5 bases, in that order; junction bases with no gene match: 9. The CDR3 loop reads CSVEIWDRGRETQYF. The CDR3 nucleotides are TGCAGCGTTGAGATCTGGGACAGGGGCCGGGAGACCCAGTACTTC.

The chain has TRBV16 and TRBJ1-5, with unresolved D. The CDR3 is 14 residues long. Germline V gives CDR1 KGHSY, CDR2 FQNENV. The V gene lost 2 bases and the J gene lost 9 bases, with 14 bases spanning the gap. CDR3 nucleotide sequence: TGTGCCAGCAGCCAACGAGGACGCGATTGGCCCCAGCATTTT. Translated, it gives CASSQRGRDWPQHF.

The chain employs TRBV29-1 and TRBJ1-2; D is perhaps TRBD1 (5 bases). V gave up 6 bases and J gave up 2 bases, with 7 bases separating them. CDR3 length equals 11 residues. From germline, CDR1 is SQVTM and CDR2 ANQGSEA. CDR3 in amino acids: CSVAGNYGYTF. The CDR3 nucleotides are TGCAGCGTCGCAGGGAACTATGGCTACACCTTC.

The V and J genes are TRBV7-9 and TRBJ2-7, with 7 bases fitting TRBD2. The J segment lost 0 bases and the V segment lost 5 bases, leaving 7 bases of the junction unmatched. Germline CDR1 and CDR2: SEHNR and FQNEAQ (reference sequence). This CDR3 spans 15 amino acids. The CDR3 is CASSLSGSSSYEQYF. In DNA, the CDR3 is TGTGCCAGCAGCCTTAGCGGGTCCAGCTCCTACGAGCAGTACTTC.

This clone came up once. The chain employs TRBV2 and TRBJ2-1; 11 nucleotides align to TRBD2. V gave up 6 bases and J gave up 14 bases; unmatched junction bases: 9. In germline, CDR1 is SNHLY, CDR2 FYNNEI. This CDR3 has 13 amino acids. CDR3 in DNA: TGTGCCAGCAGACTGACTAGCGGGGCCGAGGAGTTCTTC. It specifies CASRLTSGAEEFF.

The V gene is TRBV29-1, the J gene TRBJ2-1; the match to TRBD2 covers 14 bases. V shed 3 bases and J 3 bases; nucleotides not matched to a gene: 4. Germline CDR1 and CDR2: SQVTM and ANQGSEA. This CDR3 comprises 16 residues. The CDR3 DNA sequence: TGCAGCGTTGATGGACTAGCGGGGGGCGACTACAATGAGCAGTTCTTC. Protein sequence: CSVDGLAGGDYNEQFF.

V is TRBV29-1 and J is TRBJ2-7, with TRBD1 matching 9 bases. Unmatched junction bases numbered 4, after V lost 2 bases and J lost 2 bases. CDR3 length: 14 amino acids. The germline V gene has CDR1 SQVTM and CDR2 ANQGSEA. The CDR3 spells CSVEPGTGTYEQYF. Here the CDR3 DNA reads TGCAGCGTTGAACCCGGGACAGGGACCTACGAGCAGTACTTC.

The chain couples TRBV25-1 to TRBJ2-7; D unclear. CDR1 and CDR2 (germline): MGHDK, SYGVNS. Trimming cost V 2 bases and J 3 bases, with 2 bases left between them. CDR3 size: 11 residues. In DNA form, the CDR3 reads TGTGCCAGCAGTGAAAGCTACGAGCAGTACTTC. This codes for CASSESYEQYF.

This clone was observed a single time. V is TRBV2 and J is TRBJ2-3; no reliable D call. Germline V CDR1 and CDR2: SNHLY, FYNNEI. Trimming removed 2 bases at V and 2 bases at J, with 8 bases between. CDR3 length: 14 amino acids. CDR3 DNA: TGTGCCAGCAGTGAACAGCCCAACACAGATACGCAGTATTTT. It is translated as CASSEQPNTDTQYF.

The chain employs TRBV29-1 and TRBJ2-3; 11 positions agree with TRBD2. The CDR3 is 16 amino acids. The germline gives CDR1 SQVTM, CDR2 ANQGSEA. V gave up 3 bases and J gave up 2 bases; unmatched junction bases: 7. CDR3 protein: CSVEYTLAGATDTQYF. The CDR3 nucleotides read TGCAGCGTTGAGTACACACTAGCGGGAGCCACAGATACGCAGTATTTT.

The rearrangement links TRBV9 to TRBJ2-5; TRBD1 might be the D (5 bases). This CDR3 spans 13 amino acids. CDR1 SGDLS and CDR2 YYNGEE come from the germline V gene. Trimming left V 0 bases short and J 5 bases short, with 8 bases between. The CDR3 sequence is CASSVVPGETQYF. Written as DNA, the CDR3 is TGTGCCAGCAGCGTAGTCCCAGGGGAGACCCAGTACTTC.

This chain joins TRBV4-3 and TRBJ1-2; no definite D call. The CDR3 contains 14 residues. V lost 0 bases, J lost 6 bases, and 11 bases lay in between. CDR1 is LGHNA, CDR2 YSLEER, per germline. The CDR3 DNA reads as TGCGCCAGCAGCCAAGAGTGGGCCGGAGATGGCTACACCTTC. Translation gives CASSQEWAGDGYTF.

J is TRBJ2-1 and V is TRBV27; 8 bases are a match to TRBD2. V was pared by 3 bases and J by 9 bases, with 7 bases of the junction left unmatched. The CDR3 loop spans 14 amino acids. Germline lookup yields CDR1 MNHEY and CDR2 SMNVEV (reference sequence). For the CDR3, the DNA is TGTGCCAGCAGTTTCGGGGCGGGGGGATTTGAGCAGTTCTTC. Translated: CASSFGAGGFEQFF.

The V gene is TRBV13, the J gene TRBJ2-7; D uncertain. The germline V gene has CDR1 PRHDT and CDR2 FYEKMQ (reference sequence). This CDR3 comprises 13 residues. Deletions cut 5 bases from V and 0 bases from J, with 8 bases between. CDR3 sequence reads: CASSLFVSYEQYF. CDR3 in DNA: TGTGCCAGCAGCCTTTTCGTCTCCTACGAGCAGTACTTC.

This clone ranks as medium-sized. The V and J genes are TRBV5-8 and TRBJ1-2; D is unclear. CDR3 length: 14 residues. Trimming cost V 2 bases and J 6 bases, with 14 bases left between them. Germline assignment: CDR1 SGHTS and CDR2 YDEGEE. The CDR3 DNA reads TGTGCCAGCAGCTTTTTGTTGGCGGAAGATGGCTACACCTTC. This codes for CASSFLLAEDGYTF. Full variable domain (remainder filled in from reference TRBV5-8 and TRBJ1-2): EAGVTQSPTHLIKTRGQQATLRCSPISGHTSVYWYQQALGLGLQFLLWYDEGEERNRGNFPPRFSGRQFPNYSSELNVNALELEDSALYLCASSFLLAEDGYTFGSGTRLTVV.

This chain links TRBV29-1 with TRBJ2-7, with TRBD1 as a possible D gene (5 bases). The germline CDR1 and CDR2 sequences are SQVTM and ANQGSEA. The germline V and J ends were trimmed by 3 bases and 1 base, with 16 bases remaining between them. The CDR3 runs 15 residues. The CDR3 loop reads CSVEARDKSSYEQYF. The CDR3 DNA reads TGCAGCGTTGAGGCCAGGGATAAATCATCCTACGAGCAGTACTTC.